This T cell receptor (beta chain) was identified during a study of blood T cell repertoires in COVID-19. Study in general: Samples representing acute and convalescent COVID-19 were sourced from the United States, Italy and Spain.

Original processing methods: Scientists estimated how many nucleated cells there were by amplifying reference gene primers. Measured with immunoSEQ multiplex PCR; TCRdb has only the in-frame clones, and not every one. Clone size and V and J calls were adopted from that table, with D and trimming inferred from the DNA. The sample holds around 100,000 clones, around 88% seen once. CDR3 size: 15 residues. CDR1 SNHLY and CDR2 FYNNEI come from the germline V gene. Deletions cut 1 base from V and 2 bases from J, with 9 bases between. This clone was seen a single time. The sequence derives from a man aged 80 or over with acute or convalescent COVID-19. The V call is TRBV2, the J call TRBJ1-3, with D possibly being TRBD1 (6 bases). Material for sequencing was peripheral blood. CDR3 DNA: TGTGCCAGCAGTGAAGGGACAGCTCCTGGAAACACCATATATTTT. Its protein product is CASSEGTAPGNTIYF.